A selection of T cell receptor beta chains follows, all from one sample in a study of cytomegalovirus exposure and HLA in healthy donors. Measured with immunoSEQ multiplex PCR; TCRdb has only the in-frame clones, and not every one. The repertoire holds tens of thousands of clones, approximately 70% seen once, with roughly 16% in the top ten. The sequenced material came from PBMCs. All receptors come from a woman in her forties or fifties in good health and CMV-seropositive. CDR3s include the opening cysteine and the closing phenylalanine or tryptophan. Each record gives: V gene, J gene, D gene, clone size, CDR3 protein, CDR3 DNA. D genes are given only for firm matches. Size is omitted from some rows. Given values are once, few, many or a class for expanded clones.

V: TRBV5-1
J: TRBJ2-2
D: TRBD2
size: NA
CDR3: CASSLEAGNRELFF
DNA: TGCGCCAGCAGCTTGGAAGCGGGGAATCGGGAGCTGTTTTTT

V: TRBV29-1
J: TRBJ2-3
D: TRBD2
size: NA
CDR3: CSVEGGTSGRGSDTQYF
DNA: TGCAGCGTTGAAGGTGGGACTAGCGGGAGAGGGTCAGATACGCAGTATTTT

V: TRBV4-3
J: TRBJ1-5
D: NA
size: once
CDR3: CASSQDGGVDQPQHF
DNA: TGCGCCAGCAGCCAAGATGGGGGGGTTGATCAGCCCCAGCATTTT

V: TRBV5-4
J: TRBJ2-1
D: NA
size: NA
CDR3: CASSLGPGFWFF
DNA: TGTGCCAGCAGCTTGGGACCCGGGTTTTGGTTCTTC

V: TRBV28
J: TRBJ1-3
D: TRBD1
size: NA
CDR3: CASSPDRGSPGNTIYF
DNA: TGTGCCAGCAGCCCCGACAGGGGATCTCCTGGAAACACCATATATTTT

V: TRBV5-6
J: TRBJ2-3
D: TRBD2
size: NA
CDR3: CASSYLAGAGDTQYF
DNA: TGTGCCAGCAGCTACTTAGCGGGAGCGGGAGATACGCAGTATTTT

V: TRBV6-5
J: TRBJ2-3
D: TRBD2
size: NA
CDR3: CASSSGGTDTQYF
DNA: TGTGCCAGCAGTAGCGGGGGAACAGATACGCAGTATTTT

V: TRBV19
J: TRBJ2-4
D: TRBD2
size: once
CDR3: CASSIDPSGTPVGKNIQYF
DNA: TGTGCCAGTAGTATAGATCCTAGCGGGACACCCGTGGGCAAAAACATTCAGTACTTC

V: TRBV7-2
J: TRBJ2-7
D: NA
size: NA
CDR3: CASSPLPSELYGQYF
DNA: TGTGCCAGCAGCCCCCTTCCTAGCGAGCTCTACGGACAGTACTTC

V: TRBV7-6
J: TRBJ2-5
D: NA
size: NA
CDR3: CASSLEGAGHHGTQYF
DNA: TGTGCCAGCAGCTTAGAGGGAGCGGGTCATCACGGGACCCAGTACTTC

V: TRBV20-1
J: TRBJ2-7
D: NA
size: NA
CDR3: CSANRDYEQYF
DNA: TGCAGTGCCAACAGGGACTACGAGCAGTACTTC

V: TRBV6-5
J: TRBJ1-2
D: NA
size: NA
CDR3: CASSYGTGGYTF
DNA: TGTGCCAGCAGTTACGGGACTGGAGGCTACACCTTC

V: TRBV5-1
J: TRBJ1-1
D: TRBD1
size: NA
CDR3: CASSPAGQGTEAFF
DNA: TGCGCCAGCAGCCCGGCAGGACAGGGTACTGAAGCTTTCTTT

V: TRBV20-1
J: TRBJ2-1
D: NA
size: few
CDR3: CSAPAYNEQFF
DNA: TGCAGTGCCCCCGCCTACAATGAGCAGTTCTTC

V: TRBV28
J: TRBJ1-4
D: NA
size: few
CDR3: CASSLWGRDEKLFF
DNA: TGTGCCAGCAGTTTGTGGGGCAGGGATGAAAAACTGTTTTTT

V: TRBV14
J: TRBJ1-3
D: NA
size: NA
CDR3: CASSHASGVRAGNTIYF
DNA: TGTGCCAGCAGCCATGCGTCCGGGGTCCGCGCTGGAAACACCATATATTTT

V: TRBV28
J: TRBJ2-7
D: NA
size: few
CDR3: CASIAGTWAYEQYF
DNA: TGTGCCAGCATCGCCGGGACTTGGGCCTACGAGCAGTACTTC

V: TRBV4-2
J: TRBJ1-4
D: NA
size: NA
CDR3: CASSQEGTWGFGTNEKLFF
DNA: TGTGCCAGCAGCCAAGAGGGGACATGGGGTTTTGGAACTAATGAAAAACTGTTTTTT

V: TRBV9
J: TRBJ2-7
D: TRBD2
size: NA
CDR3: CASSRNSLAGGPYEQYF
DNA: TGTGCCAGCAGCCGTAATTCTCTAGCGGGAGGGCCTTACGAGCAGTACTTC

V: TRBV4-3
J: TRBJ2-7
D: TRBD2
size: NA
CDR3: CASSQEVAGVATQYF
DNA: TGCGCCAGCAGCCAAGAGGTAGCGGGCGTCGCGACGCAGTACTTC

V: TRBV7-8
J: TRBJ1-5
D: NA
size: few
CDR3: CASSWEWNQPQHF
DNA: TGTGCCAGCAGCTGGGAGTGGAATCAGCCCCAGCATTTT

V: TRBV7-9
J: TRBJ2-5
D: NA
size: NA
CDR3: CASSSDRKETQYF
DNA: TGTGCCAGCAGTTCCGACAGGAAAGAGACCCAGTACTTC

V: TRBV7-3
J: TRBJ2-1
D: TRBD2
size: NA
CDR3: CASSLMAGDLRDNEQFF
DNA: TGTGCCAGCAGCTTAATGGCGGGAGATCTTAGGGACAATGAGCAGTTCTTC

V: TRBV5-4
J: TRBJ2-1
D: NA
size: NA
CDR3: CASSPEVIYNEQFF
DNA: TGTGCCAGCAGCCCTGAGGTCATTTACAATGAGCAGTTCTTC

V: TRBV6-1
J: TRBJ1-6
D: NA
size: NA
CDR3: CASSVNGAESPLHF
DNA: TGTGCCAGCAGTGTAAATGGAGCGGAGTCACCCCTCCACTTT

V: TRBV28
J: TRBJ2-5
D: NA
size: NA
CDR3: CASAFGASQYF
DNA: TGTGCCAGCGCGTTTGGGGCATCCCAGTACTTC